The 9 T cell receptor beta chains presented below share a single source sample, sequenced in a study of blood T cell repertoires in COVID-19. Generated by immunoSEQ multiplex PCR, the TCRdb table keeps only in-frame clones and is missing some. Among more than 110,000 clones listed, 80% to 85% were seen once. Sequenced material: peripheral blood. The receptor source for this set is a human donor in a cohort sampled during active COVID-19.

V gene TRBV4-2 combines with J gene TRBJ1-1; the match to TRBD1 covers 7 bases. The V gene's germline CDR1 is LGHNA and CDR2 YNFKEQ. V lost 4 bases and J lost 4; bases outside the gene matches: 6. This CDR3 is 14 amino acids long. The CDR3 is CASSPPTGSTEAFF. The CDR3 nucleotides read TGTGCCAGCAGCCCACCGACAGGGAGCACTGAAGCTTTCTTT.

The chain combines TRBV7-9 with TRBJ1-5; D perhaps matches TRBD1 (5 bases). Germline loops: CDR1 SEHNR, CDR2 FQNEAQ (reference sequence). The V gene lost 5 bases and the J gene lost 3 bases, with 11 bases spanning the gap. CDR3 size: 14 residues. This chain's CDR3 is CASSPAGYNQPQHF. The CDR3 region has the DNA TGTGCCAGCAGCCCCGCAGGGTACAATCAGCCCCAGCATTTT.

The chain joins TRBV24-1 to TRBJ2-6; 7 positions match TRBD2. The V segment lost 6 bases and the J segment 2 bases; nucleotides outside the gene matches: 6. Germline V gives CDR1 KGHDR, CDR2 SFDVKD. The CDR3 is 16 amino acids. The CDR3 DNA is TGTGCCACCAGTTCACCTGGGGGGGCTGGGGCCAACGTCCTGACTTTC. Translating gives CATSSPGGAGANVLTF.

The V gene is TRBV4-1, the J gene TRBJ2-2; D gene unclear. Germline CDR1 is MGHRA and CDR2 is YSYEKL. The germline V and J ends were trimmed by 0 bases and 5 bases, with 7 bases remaining between them. This CDR3 has 14 residues. CDR3 bases: TGCGCCAGCAGCCAAGATAGATTGACCGGGGAGCTGTTTTTT. Translation: CASSQDRLTGELFF.

The V gene is TRBV19, the J gene TRBJ1-5; D not certain. Germline V gives CDR1 LNHDA, CDR2 SQIVND (reference sequence). The CDR3 has 18 amino acids. Trimming removed 0 bases at V and 0 bases at J, with 15 bases between. CDR3 in DNA: TGTGCCAGTAGTATAGATCGGTACAGAAACCTTAGCAATCAGCCCCAGCATTTT. It yields the protein CASSIDRYRNLSNQPQHF.

The chain couples TRBV3-1 (or the pseudogene TRBV3-2) to TRBJ1-1; D unclear. Germline assignment: CDR1 LGHDT and CDR2 YNNKEL (reference sequence). V was pared by 1 base and J by 0 bases, with 6 bases between. This CDR3 region has 14 residues. The CDR3 loop reads CASSQAVVNTEAFF. The DNA of the CDR3 is TGTGCCAGCAGCCAAGCCGTAGTGAACACTGAAGCTTTCTTT.

This clone was detected only once. The chain combines TRBV18 with TRBJ1-6; no firm D call. The germline V and J ends were trimmed by 2 bases and 18 bases, with 17 bases remaining between them. The CDR3 runs 13 residues. Looked up from germline, CDR1 is KGHSH and CDR2 is LQKENI. CDR3 region: CASSPGATGTRHF. The CDR3 nucleotides are TGTGCCAGCTCACCAGGAGCGACCGGTACCCGCCACTTT.

This clone was picked up a small number of times. The V and J genes are TRBV12-3 or TRBV12-4 and TRBJ1-1; D possibly corresponds to TRBD1 (5 bases). CDR3 length equals 13 residues. Trimming shortened V by 6 bases and J by 4 bases, and 12 bases separated the two germline ends. The CDR3 sequence: CASRGTFFTEAFF. In nucleotides, the CDR3 is TGTGCCAGCAGGGGGACTTTCTTCACTGAAGCTTTCTTT.

The J gene is TRBJ2-3, the V gene TRBV24-1; D is unclear. This CDR3 region has 13 residues. Germline CDR1 KGHDR, CDR2 SFDVKD. The ends were cut back, 1 base at V and 2 bases at J, with 3 bases in the middle. The CDR3 here is CATSDFNTDTQYF. The CDR3 DNA reads TGTGCCACCAGTGATTTCAACACAGATACGCAGTATTTT.